This TCR beta chain is drawn from a study of CD8+CD57+ T cells in acquired aplastic anemia. Study information: Sequencing produced an average of around 11 million reads per healthy donor for CD4+ cells.

TCR beta VDJ and CDR3 profiles were obtained from a genomic DNA template. TCRdb ran MiXCR on the reads and lists one entry per CDR3 protein. The sample has about 400,000 distinct CDR3 sequences, 55% to 70% seen once. The CDR3 loop spans 14 amino acids. The V gene's germline CDR1 is SGHTA and CDR2 FQGNSA. The V gene end was trimmed by 1 base and the J gene end by 3 bases; junction bases not matched to a gene: 2. This clonotype was counted ten times or more. Material: sorted CD4+, CD8+, or CD8+CD57+ T cells (not recorded which) from PBMCs. The receptor was derived from a human donor in good health, serving as a control. The V call is TRBV7-2, the J call TRBJ2-7, with 8 bases matching TRBD2. CDR3 nucleotides: TGTGCCAGCAGCTTAGTAGCGGGGATCTACGAGCAGTACTTC. Amino acids: CASSLVAGIYEQYF.